This entry describes one T cell receptor (beta chain). V trimming: 3 bases; J trimming: 0 bases; junction bases outside the gene matches: 3. Germline V gene data show CDR1 as ENHRY and CDR2 as SYGVKD. The CDR3 is 16 amino acids. TCRdb keeps only in-frame clones here, not all; method: immunoSEQ multiplex PCR. The table lists tens of thousands of clones, about nine tenths of them singletons, with 1% to 1.5% in the top ten. This specimen comes from a study of blood T cell repertoires in COVID-19. This chain uses TRBV10-3 with TRBJ2-3; 10 bases line up with TRBD2. This receptor was identified in an elderly woman with acute or convalescent COVID-19. The sequencing input was peripheral blood. CDR3 nucleotide sequence: TGTGCCATCAGTGACCGGACTAGCGGTAGCACAGATACGCAGTATTTT. Its translation is CAISDRTSGSTDTQYF.